The clone carrying this TCR beta chain was recorded many times. This entry is derived from a study of T cells in Graves' hyperthyroidism and ophthalmopathy. It was RNA transcripts that yielded the amplified TCR beta CDR3 regions. An initial round of RT-PCR targeting the TCR CDR3 relied on the HTBI primer set. TCRdb reprocessed the multiplex PCR reads via MiXCR and lists one record per CDR3 protein. Here the sample spans some 620,000 distinct CDR3 sequences, about 17% being singletons. Trimming took off 0 bases at V and 4 bases at J, with 13 bases between the two ends. The germline gives CDR1 MNHEY, CDR2 SVGEGT. This CDR3 has 16 amino acids.

The TCR comes from a woman aged 25-40 years with Graves' hyperthyroidism. The V gene is TRBV6-2 or TRBV6-3, the J gene TRBJ2-1; D is possibly TRBD2 (6 bases). The sample comprised blood. The CDR3 nucleotides are TGTGCCAGCAGTTACTCGAAGGGCGGGACTTACAATGAGCAGTTCTTC. The encoded protein is CASSYSKGGTYNEQFF.